The clone carrying this T cell receptor beta chain was counted many times. TCRdb used MiXCR to reprocess the 5' RACE reads, holding one entry per CDR3 protein. The repertoire holds over 55,000 distinct CDR3 sequences, with roughly an eighth as singletons. The data were obtained in a study of T-cell memory formation after mild COVID-19. The CDR3 runs 17 residues. V gave up 6 bases and J gave up 6 bases, with 24 bases separating them. The V gene's germline CDR1 is SGHTA and CDR2 FQGNSA. The chain joins TRBV7-2 to TRBJ2-4; a possible D gene is TRBD1 (6 bases). This clonotype was obtained from a man aged 18 to 35 who had mild COVID-19 (a few samples of this study predate the infection). Cell type and time point are not known. Input material: PBMCs or a T cell subset sorted from them (not recorded which). Here the CDR3 DNA reads TGTGCCAGCAGGGGAACTAGGACGATCAAAGGGGGAAACATTCAGTACTTC. Its translation is CASRGTRTIKGGNIQYF.